The present entry profiles one T cell receptor beta chain with its context. Clones were read by immunoSEQ multiplex PCR, and TCRdb kept only the in-frame ones, dropping some. The data hold about 130,000 clones, with more than 85% observed a single time. J lost 6 bases, V lost 3 bases, and 3 bases had no gene match. Per germline, CDR1 SGHTA and CDR2 FQGNSA. This CDR3 region has 14 residues. This entry is derived from a study of control samples from healthy donors and cancer patients. This TCR was recovered from a man between 18 and 29 years old in good health. Material for sequencing was blood. The chain is built from TRBV7-2 and TRBJ2-1, with 9 bases that match TRBD2. CDR3 sequence reads: CASSFSGSSNEQFF. The CDR3 bases are TGTGCCAGCAGCTTTAGCGGGAGCTCCAATGAGCAGTTCTTC. The variable domain in full, with the rest retrieved from reference TRBV7-2 and TRBJ2-1, is GAGVSQSPSNKVTEKGKDVELRCDPISGHTALYWYRQSLGQGLEFLIYFQGNSAPDKSGLPSDRFSAERTGGSVSTLTIQRTQQEDSAVYLCASSFSGSSNEQFFGPGTRLTVL.